These 26 T cell receptor beta chains originate from one sample sequenced in a study of blood T cells in healthy people across ages. Primers used in a second PCR of roughly 7 to 12 cycles were a sample-barcoded 5' primer and a J-beta primer mix. TCRdb reanalysed the 5' RACE reads using MiXCR and keeps one entry per CDR3 protein. The sample records around 650,000 distinct CDR3 sequences, around 32% being singletons. The sequencing input was blood. Source of these receptors: an elderly woman in good health.

This chain links TRBV20-1 with TRBJ2-1; 10 bases are a match to TRBD2. The V gene's germline CDR1 is DFQATT and CDR2 SNEGSKA (reference sequence). The ends lost 4 bases at V and 8 bases at J; junction bases unmatched: 17. The CDR3 has 17 amino acids. DNA of the CDR3: TGCAGTGCTAACCTGCCTAGCGGGAGTGGCTTTCGGGATGAGCAGTTCTTC. Amino acids: CSANLPSGSGFRDEQFF.

In DNA, the CDR3 is TGCGCCAGCAGCTTCGACGGGACTATGGGACGCGGCGGGCAGTACTTC. Amino acids: CASSFDGTMGRGGQYF. This rearrangement joins TRBV5-1 to TRBJ2-5; 7 bases match TRBD2. The CDR3 is made up of 16 amino acids. The V gene end was trimmed by 2 bases and the J gene end by 11 bases; junction bases not matched to a gene: 18. The germline V gene encodes CDR1 SGHRS and CDR2 YFSETQ.

This clonotype has only one observation. Possible read error: a much larger clone is one base away. The chain has TRBV24-1 and TRBJ2-5; 8 bases line up with TRBD1. This CDR3 has 16 amino acids. Trimming removed 4 bases from V and 4 bases from J; junction bases left unmatched: 10. Germline assignment: CDR1 KGHDR and CDR2 SFDVKD. This chain's CDR3 is CATSDSRLGQGETQYF. For the CDR3, the DNA is TGTGCCACCAGTGACTCGAGACTCGGACAGGGAGAGACCCAGTACTTC.

Comment on this clonotype: This could be a read error, since a much larger clone is one nucleotide away. The CDR3 reads CASGLPSNGEQYF. For the CDR3, the DNA is TGCGCCAGCGGCTTACCGAGCAATGGCGAGCAGTACTTC. The chain recombines TRBV5-1 with TRBJ2-7; D is uncertain. Germline CDR1 and CDR2: SGHRS and YFSETQ. CDR3 size: 13 residues.

This clonotype was seen a handful of times. The chain employs TRBV5-1 and TRBJ1-4, with D uncertain. Per the germline V gene, CDR1 is SGHRS and CDR2 is YFSETQ. Between the trimmed V and J ends, which lost 4 bases and 6 bases, there was a span of 16 bases. CDR3 length equals 15 residues. The DNA of the CDR3 is TGCGCCAGCAGCATTGGTCAACGGGCTGATGAAAAACTGTTTTTT. The encoded protein is CASSIGQRADEKLFF.

The rearrangement links TRBV5-5 to TRBJ1-3; D is unclear. CDR1 and CDR2 from the germline V gene are SGHKS and YYEKEE (reference sequence). V was trimmed by 6 bases and J by 1 base, leaving 11 bases between them. The CDR3 runs to 14 residues. CDR3 sequence: CASMPLQSGNTIYF. The CDR3 region has the DNA TGTGCCAGCATGCCTCTCCAATCTGGAAACACCATATATTTT.

In regard to this clonotype: A read error may explain this, as a much larger clone is one base away. This chain links TRBV5-5 with TRBJ1-2; the D gene is possibly TRBD1 (5 bases). CDR3 size: 15 residues. V lost 0 bases, J lost 6 bases, and 15 bases lay in between. Germline V gives CDR1 SGHKS, CDR2 YYEKEE (reference sequence). The CDR3 DNA follows: TGTGCCAGCAGCTTGGAGGGAGGGGAGAACCATGGCTACACCTTC. It is translated as CASSLEGGENHGYTF.

The gene calls are TRBV7-2 and TRBJ1-4; no reliable D call. This CDR3 region has 17 residues. Germline CDR1 reads SGHTA; CDR2 reads FQGNSA. Trimming cost V 0 bases and J 8 bases, with 19 bases left between them. Written as DNA, the CDR3 is TGTGCCAGCAGCTTAGCGGGAAGGCGGGCCCAAGGGGAAAAACTGTTTTTT. Its translation: CASSLAGRRAQGEKLFF. The complete variable domain, with remaining parts taken from reference TRBV7-2 and TRBJ1-4, reads GAGVSQSPSNKVTEKGKDVELRCDPISGHTALYWYRQSLGQGLEFLIYFQGNSAPDKSGLPSDRFSAERTGGSVSTLTIQRTQQEDSAVYLCASSLAGRRAQGEKLFFGSGTQLSVL.

This clonotype has a handful of counts. The gene calls are TRBV21-1 and TRBJ1-6; no check of the table's D call, TRBD1, against the DNA was made. TRBV21-1 is recorded as a pseudogene. This CDR3 has 15 residues. The CDR3 here is CASSADRGRNSPLHF. In DNA, the CDR3 is TGTGCCAGCAGCGCCGACAGGGGTCGAAATTCACCCCTCCACTTT.

The chain employs TRBV5-1 and TRBJ2-5, with a tentative D call TRBD1 (5 bases). CDR3 length equals 14 residues. V was clipped by 1 base and J by 0 bases, with 7 bases between them. Germline CDR1 is SGHRS and CDR2 is YFSETQ. DNA of the CDR3: TGCGCCAGCAGCTTGTTGACAGACCAAGAGACCCAGTACTTC. It yields the protein CASSLLTDQETQYF.

This clonotype has a handful of counts. This may stem from a read error, because a much larger clone lies one nucleotide away. The J gene is TRBJ2-5, the V gene TRBV20-1; D unresolved. V lost 2 bases to trimming and J lost 11 bases, with 21 bases between them. The germline V gene encodes CDR1 DFQATT and CDR2 SNEGSKA (reference sequence). This CDR3 contains 14 residues. This CDR3 is CSARSGVVYNEQYF. The CDR3 DNA reads as TGCAGTGCTAGATCTGGGGTGGTCTACAATGAGCAGTACTTC.

This clonotype appeared many times. This chain connects TRBV27 to TRBJ1-2, with D maybe TRBD1 (6 bases). The V gene lost 5 bases and the J gene lost 7 bases, with 11 bases spanning the gap. Germline V gene sequence: CDR1 MNHEY, CDR2 SMNVEV (reference sequence). The CDR3 spans 12 residues. CDR3: CASSRTGLGYTF. Here the CDR3 DNA reads TGTGCCAGCAGTCGAACAGGGCTTGGCTACACCTTC.

A few counts support this clonotype. The gene calls are TRBV5-1 and TRBJ2-7; D tentatively fits TRBD1 or TRBD2 (6 bases each). Deletions cut 3 bases from V and 7 bases from J, with 17 bases between. CDR1 and CDR2 from the germline V gene are SGHRS and YFSETQ. The CDR3 extends over 14 amino acids. CDR3 region: CASSSGGGGNEQYF. In DNA form, the CDR3 reads TGCGCCAGCAGCTCCGGGGGCGGAGGGAATGAGCAGTACTTC.

Regarding this clonotype: This may be a read error: a much more frequent sequence differs by one nucleotide. This rearrangement joins TRBV20-1 to TRBJ2-1; the D is unclear. The CDR3 consists of 11 residues. The germline V gene encodes CDR1 DFQATT and CDR2 SNEGSKA (reference sequence). For the CDR3, the DNA is TGCAGGGCTAGGTCGCTTAATGAGCAGTTCTTC. Translated, it gives CRARSLNEQFF.

This clonotype showed up many times. A clone one base away is much larger, so this may be a read error. The J gene is TRBJ2-5, the V gene TRBV5-4; possibly TRBD2 for D (6 bases). V was cut by 3 bases and J by 13 bases, with 16 bases left in between. The CDR3 has 12 amino acids. The V gene's germline CDR1 is SGHNT and CDR2 YYREEE (reference sequence). CDR3 amino acids: CASSWGGLQRYF. In DNA form, the CDR3 reads TGTGCCAGCAGCTGGGGTGGACTACAGCGGTACTTC.

This chain joins TRBV30 and TRBJ1-1; D perhaps matches TRBD1 (6 bases). V lost 5 bases and J lost 4, with 17 bases in between. The CDR3 sequence is 14 residues long. Germline V CDR1 and CDR2: GTSNPN, SVGIG (reference sequence). CDR3 nucleotide sequence: TGTGCCTGGGGCATAAACAGGGATAGCACTGAAGCTTTCTTT. Protein: CAWGINRDSTEAFF.

Comments on this clonotype: A clone one base away is much larger, so this may be a read error. This chain joins TRBV5-1 and TRBJ2-3, with 7 bases lining up with TRBD2. Germline lookup yields CDR1 SGHRS and CDR2 YFSETQ. The CDR3 runs to 14 residues. V lost 0 bases to trimming and J lost 6 bases; unmatched junction nucleotides: 4. DNA for the CDR3: TGCGCCAGCAGCTTGGGAGGGGAGGGCGATACGCAGTATTTT. It codes for CASSLGGEGDTQYF.

In its sample, this clonotype was seen a few times. This clone may be a read error of a much larger clone one base away. The CDR3 nucleotides are TGTGCCACCAGTGATTCTTCCGGGACTAGCAACGATGAGCAGTACTTC. Protein sequence: CATSDSSGTSNDEQYF. The chain joins TRBV24-1 to TRBJ2-5, with 9 bases lining up with TRBD2. Germline CDR1 KGHDR, CDR2 SFDVKD. The CDR3 spans 16 residues. J gave up 11 bases and V 2 bases, and 14 bases lay outside the gene matches.

This clonotype appeared many times. The chain couples TRBV5-1 to TRBJ1-1; D gene ambiguous. CDR3 length equals 12 residues. CDR1 is SGHRS and CDR2 is YFSETQ in the germline V gene. Trimming stripped 9 bases from V and 1 base from J, with 10 bases between. The DNA for the CDR3 is TGCGCCACCCGGGAAGGGAACACTGAAGCTTTCTTT. Its translation: CATREGNTEAFF.

Points on this clonotype: One end of the junction does not line up with germline, which may come from a read error. The chain combines TRBV12-5 with TRBJ2-3; either TRBD1 or TRBD2 may supply D (5 bases each). Germline values: CDR1 LGHNT, CDR2 FRNRAP. The CDR3 totals 14 residues. CDR3 protein: CVSGRDRSTDTQYF. In nucleotides, the CDR3 is TGTGTTAGTGGTCGGGACCGCAGCACAGATACGCAGTATTTT.

The gene calls are TRBV29-1 and TRBJ2-1, with no clear D. CDR3 length equals 14 residues. V lost 4 bases, J lost 5 bases, and 15 bases lay in between. The germline gives CDR1 SQVTM, CDR2 ANQGSEA. As DNA, the CDR3 is TGCAGCGTTGTGGGCCTAGAAATCAACAATGAGCAGTTCTTC. Translated: CSVVGLEINNEQFF.

This clonotype was found many times. CDR3 sequence (DNA): TGTGCCAGTTCGACGGTTCTCTCCTACGAGCAGTACTTC. Translation: CASSTVLSYEQYF. The V call is TRBV19, the J call TRBJ2-7; D is unresolved. Germline V gives CDR1 LNHDA, CDR2 SQIVND (reference sequence). The CDR3 has 13 amino acids. The ends were cut back, 8 bases at V and 0 bases at J, with 11 bases in the middle.

This clonotype was detected many times. The chain uses TRBV6-2 or TRBV6-3 and TRBJ2-4; D uncertain. Germline V CDR1 and CDR2: MNHEY, SVGEGT. The CDR3 is 17 residues long. The V end was cut by 0 bases, the J end by 1 base, with 13 bases between. CDR3 in DNA: TGTGCCAGCAGTTACTCGGTCACAGAGGAGGCCAAAAACATTCAGTACTTC. This encodes CASSYSVTEEAKNIQYF.

This clonotype has ten or more counts. This chain connects TRBV24-1 to TRBJ2-3; D gene uncertain. This CDR3 contains 14 residues. Trimming stripped 5 bases from V and 3 bases from J, with 11 bases between. CDR1 is KGHDR and CDR2 is SFDVKD in the germline V gene. The CDR3 is CATSVSGPTDTQYF. The CDR3 DNA sequence: TGTGCCACCAGTGTCTCCGGGCCTACAGATACGCAGTATTTT.

This clonotype has at least ten counts. V usage is TRBV20-1 and J usage is TRBJ1-5; D remains ambiguous. Germline CDR1 and CDR2: DFQATT and SNEGSKA (reference sequence). The CDR3 extends over 15 amino acids. V gave up 1 base and J gave up 2 bases, with 12 bases separating them. DNA for the CDR3: TGCAGTGCTAGAGTCCCCGGCCCGGGCAATCAGCCCCAGCATTTT. This codes for CSARVPGPGNQPQHF.

This clonotype was recorded many times. This rearrangement joins TRBV5-5 to TRBJ2-7; a weak D match, TRBD1 (6 bases). The germline V gene encodes CDR1 SGHKS and CDR2 YYEKEE (reference sequence). There are 13 residues in the CDR3. With 1 base removed from V and 5 bases from J, the gap between germline ends came to 10 bases. For the CDR3, the DNA is TGTGCCAGCAGCTTGACAGGGAAGGACGAGCAGTACTTC. Residues: CASSLTGKDEQYF.